This entry describes one TCR beta chain. Deletions cut 1 base from V and 4 bases from J, with 7 bases between. This CDR3 is 13 amino acids long. From germline, CDR1 is LGHNA and CDR2 YSLEER. The sample originates from a study of low-dose radiotherapy and immunotherapy resistance in tumors. Primers targeting TRAV and TRBV primed first-strand cDNA, covering alpha and beta chains. TCR amplification used roughly 21 PCR cycles, a constant-region primer and a V-primer adapter. Each CDR3 protein is one row after TCRdb ran MiXCR on the reads. The table lists nearly 7,500 distinct CDR3 sequences, around 80% of them singletons.

This chain links TRBV4-3 with TRBJ2-5; D remains unclear. The clonotype originates from a human donor with advanced metastatic prostate, ovarian, gallbladder or colorectal cancer (not recorded which). This table probably holds off-target reads from a library built for another chain. Here the CDR3 reads CASSQGFGETQYF. In DNA, the CDR3 is TGCGCCAGCAGCCAAGGGTTTGGAGAGACCCAGTACTTC.